This TCR beta chain emerged from a study of T cell changes during pregnancy in multiple sclerosis. The CDR3 spans 13 residues. The germline gives CDR1 GTSNPN, CDR2 SVGIG (reference sequence). The V and J ends lost 4 bases and 5 bases respectively, with 12 bases between them. The table came from immunoSEQ multiplex PCR; TCRdb's copy has only in-frame clones and leaves some out. The sample has under 80,000 clones; about 95% are singletons. The sample in question was peripheral blood, obtained in the third trimester of pregnancy. The TCR comes from a female donor with multiple sclerosis, enrolled in a pregnancy study. The chain joins TRBV30 to TRBJ2-1, with a tentative D call TRBD1 (5 bases). CDR3 sequence reads: CAWTRRQNNEQFF. CDR3 nucleotides: TGTGCCTGGACCAGGAGACAGAACAATGAGCAGTTCTTC.